This passage covers 18 T cell receptor beta chains from one sample sequenced in a study of T cell responses to AZD1222 COVID-19 vaccine. Sequencing was performed with immunoSEQ multiplex PCR; in TCRdb, only in-frame clones are kept and a portion is missing. Altogether approximately 100,000 clones are present, 80% to 95% being singletons, with the ten largest covering about 1.2%. This sample comprised peripheral blood, obtained on day 0 of AZD1222 vaccination. The source of these receptors is an adult in good health.

The chain links TRBV27 to TRBJ2-7; 7 bases agree with TRBD2. The V segment lost 3 bases and the J segment 6 bases; nucleotides outside the gene matches: 14. This CDR3 is 16 amino acids long. The germline gives CDR1 MNHEY, CDR2 SMNVEV (reference sequence). Here the CDR3 reads CASSFSIGGREREQYF. The CDR3 region has the DNA TGTGCCAGCAGTTTTTCCATCGGGGGGAGGGAACGCGAGCAGTACTTC.

Remarks on this clone: The germline gene is not matched at one end of the junction; a read error may be the cause. This CDR3 reads CASTPASNEQYF. The CDR3 DNA follows: TGTGCCAGCACCCCTGCCTCCAACGAGCAGTACTTC. The chain carries TRBV6-2 or TRBV6-3 and TRBJ2-7, with no clear D. This CDR3 is 12 amino acids long. CDR1 is MNHEY and CDR2 is SVGEGT in the germline V gene.

This rearrangement joins TRBV20-1 to TRBJ2-1; no clear D gene. This CDR3 region has 11 residues. Germline lookup yields CDR1 DFQATT and CDR2 SNEGSKA (reference sequence). V lost 4 bases and J lost 8, with 9 bases in between. CDR3 amino acids: CSATAMDEQFF. For the CDR3, the DNA is TGCAGTGCTACAGCGATGGATGAGCAGTTCTTC.

CDR3 bases: TGCGCCAGCAGTGATCAACCGGGACAGGGTTCCTCTGGGGCCAACGTCCTGACTTTC. Translating it yields CASSDQPGQGSSGANVLTF. V usage is TRBV10-1 and J usage is TRBJ2-6; 9 bases agree with TRBD1. The V segment lost 3 bases and the J segment 0 bases; nucleotides outside the gene matches: 9. The CDR3 length is 19 residues. From germline, CDR1 is WNHNN and CDR2 SYGVQD (reference sequence).

This chain uses TRBV19 with TRBJ1-2, with 9 bases identical to TRBD1. Germline-derived CDR1 and CDR2 are LNHDA and SQIVND (reference sequence). Unmatched junction bases numbered 7, after V lost 7 bases and J lost 7 bases. The CDR3 has 13 residues. This CDR3 reads CASIPGQGGGYTF. DNA for the CDR3: TGTGCCAGTATCCCGGGACAGGGTGGTGGCTACACCTTC.

The chain employs TRBV15 and TRBJ1-6; D not resolved. Germline loops: CDR1 LNHNV, CDR2 YYDKDF (reference sequence). The CDR3 has 13 amino acids. V lost 11 bases to trimming and J lost 6 bases, with 14 bases between them. The DNA of the CDR3 is TGTGCCCCCAAAAGTGGCTCTAATTCACCCCTCCACTTT. As protein: CAPKSGSNSPLHF.

The V call is TRBV6-2 or TRBV6-3, the J call TRBJ1-2, with unresolved D. The CDR3 extends over 11 amino acids. Germline V CDR1 and CDR2: MNHEY, SVGEGT. V lost 5 bases, J lost 10 bases, and 11 bases lay in between. CDR3: CASSRPGSYTF. The CDR3 bases are TGTGCCAGCAGTAGACCGGGATCCTACACCTTC.

Concerning this clone: In the same sample, other DNA sequences code for this CDR3. V is TRBV15 and J is TRBJ2-5, with TRBD1 identical over 8 bases. CDR1 is LNHNV, CDR2 YYDKDF, per germline (reference sequence). The CDR3 runs 17 residues. Trimming cost V 4 bases and J 2 bases; bases outside gene matches: 12. CDR3 residues: CATSTTGQGLYQETQYF. DNA of the CDR3: TGTGCCACCAGCACCACCGGACAGGGCCTGTATCAAGAGACCCAGTACTTC.

V and J are TRBV6-5 and TRBJ1-4; D not resolved. V was shortened by 8 bases and J by 0 bases, with 7 bases between the two germline ends. The CDR3 runs 13 residues. Germline CDR1 MNHEY, CDR2 SVGAGI. The CDR3 coding sequence is TGTGCCAGCCCCGGCTCAACTAATGAAAAACTGTTTTTT. Amino acid sequence: CASPGSTNEKLFF.

The chain recombines TRBV11-3 with TRBJ2-1, with D perhaps matching TRBD2 (5 bases). This CDR3 comprises 14 residues. Germline V gives CDR1 SGHNT, CDR2 YENEEA. The V and J ends lost 3 bases and 3 bases respectively, with 9 bases between them. In DNA, the CDR3 is TGTGCCAGCAGCTTCGGACTGGACTACAATGAGCAGTTCTTC. This sequence encodes CASSFGLDYNEQFF.

The chain uses TRBV5-1 and TRBJ2-7; D unresolved. The CDR3 extends over 10 amino acids. Per the germline V gene, CDR1 is SGHRS and CDR2 is YFSETQ. V dropped 2 bases and J dropped 4 bases, with 1 base sitting between them. The CDR3 bases are TGCGCCAGCAGCTTTTACGAGCAGTACTTC. It specifies CASSFYEQYF.

The V call is TRBV24-1, the J call TRBJ2-2; no clear D. CDR1 and CDR2 from the germline V gene are KGHDR and SFDVKD. V gave up 4 bases and J gave up 0 bases, with 11 bases separating them. The CDR3 extends over 16 amino acids. The CDR3 region is CATSENRPANTGELFF. CDR3 in DNA: TGTGCCACCAGTGAAAACAGACCAGCGAACACCGGGGAGCTGTTTTTT.

The V gene is TRBV7-8, the J gene TRBJ2-7; no firm D call. The CDR3 is 13 residues long. Looked up from germline, CDR1 is SGHVS and CDR2 is FQNEAQ. Trimming cost V 4 bases and J 6 bases, with 13 bases left between them. CDR3 in amino acids: CASSSRAGGEQYF. The CDR3 region has the DNA TGTGCCAGCAGCTCCCGGGCCGGCGGCGAGCAGTACTTC.

V gene TRBV19 combines with J gene TRBJ2-7, with D unresolved. The CDR3 consists of 15 residues. CDR1 is LNHDA, CDR2 SQIVND, per germline (reference sequence). V was trimmed by 5 bases and J by 0 bases, leaving 14 bases between them. The CDR3 spells CASSVRPLGSYEQYF. As DNA, the CDR3 is TGTGCCAGTAGTGTTCGGCCTCTTGGCTCCTACGAGCAGTACTTC.

This chain uses TRBV9 with TRBJ2-1; no clear D gene. The V and J ends lost 4 bases and 5 bases respectively, with 4 bases between them. The CDR3 is 11 residues long. The germline V gene encodes CDR1 SGDLS and CDR2 YYNGEE. CDR3 region: CASSLDNEQFF. The DNA for the CDR3 is TGTGCCAGCAGCTTAGACAATGAGCAGTTCTTC.

The chain links TRBV18 to TRBJ2-5; TRBD2 might be the D (6 bases). Germline lookup yields CDR1 KGHSH and CDR2 LQKENI. Between the trimmed V and J ends, which lost 2 bases and 3 bases, there was a span of 10 bases. The CDR3 consists of 14 residues. CDR3 coding DNA: TGTGCCAGCTCACCAAGTAGCGGAGAAGAGACCCAGTACTTC. Translated: CASSPSSGEETQYF.

The rearrangement uses TRBV7-9 and TRBJ1-4; D is uncertain. V was shortened by 0 bases and J by 5 bases, with 10 bases between the two germline ends. This CDR3 has 15 residues. CDR1 and CDR2 from the germline V gene are SEHNR and FQNEAQ (reference sequence). The CDR3 DNA is TGTGCCAGCAGCTTAGCCCCAGGTCGGAATGAAAAACTGTTTTTT. This sequence encodes CASSLAPGRNEKLFF.

The V call is TRBV18, the J call TRBJ1-6; 8 bases match TRBD1. Germline trimming cut 3 bases from V and 0 bases from J; bases unmatched to any gene: 4. Germline V gene sequence: CDR1 KGHSH, CDR2 LQKENI. The CDR3 totals 17 residues. CDR3 region: CASSPDRAGSYNSPLHF. As DNA, the CDR3 is TGTGCCAGCTCACCGGACAGGGCTGGCTCCTATAATTCACCCCTCCACTTT.